These 18 T cell receptor beta chains originate from one sample sequenced in a study of siplizumab effects on memory and regulatory T cells. Clones were sequenced by immunoSEQ multiplex PCR, and TCRdb holds only the in-frame ones, with some missing. Of 80,000 to 130,000 clones detected, roughly 94% appear once; the ten largest clones hold approximately 0.66%. The sequenced sample was Tregs sorted from blood. The receptors were sampled from a human donor in good health.

The gene calls are TRBV9 and TRBJ2-5, with D possibly TRBD1 on 5 matching bases. The CDR3 consists of 12 residues. Trimming stripped 3 bases from V and 5 bases from J, with 8 bases between. Germline CDR1 and CDR2: SGDLS and YYNGEE. The CDR3 DNA sequence: TGTGCCAGCAGCGCATCAGGGGAGACCCAGTACTTC. Encoded protein: CASSASGETQYF.

The chain joins TRBV6-4 to TRBJ2-1; D is uncertain. CDR1 and CDR2 (germline): MRHNA, SNTAGT. Trimming stripped 0 bases from V and 2 bases from J, with 20 bases between. There are 19 residues in the CDR3. CDR3 amino acids: CASSDSRIPMLRPYNEQFF. In nucleotides, the CDR3 is TGTGCCAGCAGTGACTCCAGGATTCCAATGCTTCGCCCCTACAATGAGCAGTTCTTC.

The genes are TRBV10-1 and TRBJ1-6; 9 bases line up with TRBD1. Per the germline V gene, CDR1 is WNHNN and CDR2 is SYGVQD (reference sequence). With 5 bases clipped from V and 10 bases from J, the junction kept 6 bases outside the gene matches. This CDR3 region has 14 residues. DNA of the CDR3: TGCGCCAGCAGTCCGGACAGGGGAGGATCACCCCTCCACTTT. Amino acids: CASSPDRGGSPLHF.

The table lists this clone with a count of one. The chain has TRBV7-2 and TRBJ2-4; 8 nucleotides align to TRBD2. The germline V gene has CDR1 SGHTA and CDR2 FQGNSA. Germline trimming cut 5 bases from V and 4 bases from J; bases unmatched to any gene: 4. CDR3 length equals 14 residues. The CDR3, as DNA: TGTGCCAGCAGCAGACTAGCGATAAAAAACATTCAGTACTTC. Amino acids: CASSRLAIKNIQYF.

This sequence joins TRBV5-1 and TRBJ2-3; D may be TRBD1 (5 bases). V was pared by 0 bases and J by 6 bases, with 11 bases between. CDR1 and CDR2 (germline): SGHRS, YFSETQ. This CDR3 is built from 14 residues. CDR3 sequence: CASSLEANRDTQYF. For the CDR3, the DNA is TGCGCCAGCAGCTTGGAAGCCAACAGGGATACGCAGTATTTT.

V gene TRBV7-6 combines with J gene TRBJ2-7; possibly TRBD2 for D (5 bases). V was cut by 2 bases and J by 3 bases, with 14 bases left in between. The V gene's germline CDR1 is SGHVS and CDR2 FNYEAQ. This CDR3 has 15 residues. CDR3 coding DNA: TGTGCCAGCAGCTTAAATGCGGGTACGTTCTACGAGCAGTACTTC. It is translated as CASSLNAGTFYEQYF.

The V gene is TRBV7-2, the J gene TRBJ2-2; no reliable D call. Germline V gives CDR1 SGHTA, CDR2 FQGNSA. V lost 1 base and J 7 bases, leaving 13 bases between the germline ends. This CDR3 comprises 15 residues. DNA of the CDR3: TGTGCCAGCAGCTTAGTGGGCTTACACCACGGGGAGCTGTTTTTT. As protein: CASSLVGLHHGELFF. The full variable domain, in which reference TRBV7-2 and TRBJ2-2 provide the parts outside the CDR3, is GAGVSQSPSNKVTEKGKDVELRCDPISGHTALYWYRQSLGQGLEFLIYFQGNSAPDKSGLPSDRFSAERTGGSVSTLTIQRTQQEDSAVYLCASSLVGLHHGELFFGEGSRLTVL.

This chain links TRBV20-1 with TRBJ2-3, with D hard to call. Germline-derived CDR1 and CDR2 are DFQATT and SNEGSKA (reference sequence). This CDR3 spans 11 amino acids. The CDR3 sequence is CTQGSTDTQYF. Here the CDR3 DNA reads TGCACCCAAGGTAGCACAGATACGCAGTATTTT.

The rearrangement links TRBV19 to TRBJ2-3, with 9 bases lining up with TRBD2. Germline V gene sequence: CDR1 LNHDA, CDR2 SQIVND (reference sequence). The junction had 7 bases not matched to a gene; V was cut back by 5 bases and J by 1 base. CDR3 length: 16 amino acids. In nucleotides, the CDR3 is TGTGCCAGTAGTCTCGCTAGCGGGATAGGCACAGATACGCAGTATTTT. It codes for CASSLASGIGTDTQYF.

The J gene is TRBJ2-7, the V gene TRBV18; D gene unclear. The CDR3 is made up of 13 amino acids. The V end lost 2 bases, the J end lost 5 bases, and 10 bases lay between the germline ends. CDR1 is KGHSH, CDR2 LQKENI, per germline. The CDR3 sequence is CASSPSTANEQYF. The CDR3 nucleotides are TGTGCCAGCTCACCAAGCACAGCCAACGAGCAGTACTTC. Full variable domain (rest looked up from reference TRBV18 and TRBJ2-7): NAGVMQNPRHLVRRRGQEARLRCSPMKGHSHVYWYRQLPEEGLKFMVYLQKENIIDESGMPKERFSAEFPKEGPSILRIQQVVRGDSAAYFCASSPSTANEQYFGPGTRLTVT.

The chain employs TRBV7-8 and TRBJ2-7, with 11 bases aligning to TRBD2. CDR3 length equals 18 residues. Germline V CDR1 and CDR2: SGHVS, FQNEAQ. With 4 bases clipped from V and 2 bases from J, the junction kept 13 bases outside the gene matches. CDR3 sequence: CASSSGLAGGLLTYEQYF. For the CDR3, the DNA is TGTGCCAGCAGCTCTGGGCTAGCGGGAGGACTACTGACCTACGAGCAGTACTTC.

V and J are TRBV4-2 and TRBJ2-1, with D perhaps TRBD2 (5 bases). There are 15 residues in the CDR3. CDR1 LGHNA and CDR2 YNFKEQ come from the germline V gene. V lost 2 bases to trimming and J lost 4 bases, with 12 bases between them. CDR3 sequence reads: CASSQQSSPYNEQFF. The CDR3 DNA sequence: TGTGCCAGCAGCCAACAGTCTAGCCCTTACAATGAGCAGTTCTTC.

The genes are TRBV29-1 and TRBJ2-1, with unresolved D. CDR1 is SQVTM, CDR2 ANQGSEA, per germline. Between the trimmed V and J ends, which lost 3 bases and 6 bases, there was a span of 15 bases. The CDR3 is 14 amino acids. CDR3 region: CSVDLDHPFNEQFF. The CDR3 bases are TGCAGCGTTGATTTGGACCATCCCTTCAATGAGCAGTTCTTC.

The rearrangement uses TRBV10-3 and TRBJ2-7; perhaps TRBD2 as D (6 bases). The V end lost 4 bases, the J end lost 7 bases, and 14 bases lay between the germline ends. Germline V gives CDR1 ENHRY, CDR2 SYGVKD. This CDR3 has 13 amino acids. The CDR3 sequence: CAISAARGGEQYF. The CDR3 DNA sequence: TGTGCCATCAGTGCAGCGAGAGGAGGGGAGCAGTACTTC.

The rearrangement joins TRBV5-6 to TRBJ1-2; TRBD1 is a possible D gene (5 bases). CDR1 and CDR2 from the germline V gene are SGHDT and YYEEEE. There are 17 residues in the CDR3. V dropped 3 bases and J dropped 6 bases, with 24 bases sitting between them. CDR3 sequence (DNA): TGTGCCAGCAGCTCCCCGCCCGGGACGGAGGCTAGAGATGGCTACACCTTC. Its protein product is CASSSPPGTEARDGYTF.

V gene TRBV5-6 combines with J gene TRBJ1-2; D gene unclear. CDR3 size: 14 residues. V was clipped by 0 bases and J by 0 bases, with 6 bases between them. The germline V gene encodes CDR1 SGHDT and CDR2 YYEEEE. In DNA form, the CDR3 reads TGTGCCAGCAGCTTGGTCAATACTAACTATGGCTACACCTTC. Translating gives CASSLVNTNYGYTF.

The chain carries TRBV7-9 and TRBJ1-2; D unresolved. V was trimmed by 2 bases and J by 4 bases, leaving 20 bases between them. Germline values: CDR1 SEHNR, CDR2 FQNEAQ (reference sequence). The length of the CDR3 is 17 residues. The CDR3 bases are TGTGCCAGCAGCTTAATAGGCAGAAAGAGTAACCTCTATGGCTACACCTTC. Translated: CASSLIGRKSNLYGYTF.

The rearrangement joins TRBV5-4 to TRBJ2-7; 11 nucleotides match TRBD2. With 3 bases clipped from V and 4 bases from J, the junction kept 6 bases outside the gene matches. The germline gives CDR1 SGHNT, CDR2 YYREEE (reference sequence). CDR3 length equals 15 residues. The CDR3 sequence is CASSSPSGRPYEQYF. DNA of the CDR3: TGTGCCAGCAGCTCGCCTAGCGGGAGGCCGTACGAGCAGTACTTC.